This T cell receptor beta chain was sequenced in a study of blood T cell repertoires in COVID-19. With 2 bases removed from V and 0 bases from J, the gap between germline ends came to 11 bases. The germline V gene has CDR1 KGHSH and CDR2 LQKENI. The CDR3 has 16 amino acids. All enrollees were about 18 to 89 years old and from around 25 US areas. Each recovered donor of Cohort 3 presented with two negative PCRs, clearance, or symptom resolution. Under the authors' procedure: Estimates of nucleated cell counts were drawn from the amplification of reference gene primers. The assay was immunoSEQ multiplex PCR, and TCRdb's table has in-frame clones only and misses some. That table supplies the V and J calls and clone size; D and trimming were determined from the DNA. The data contain over 200,000 clones, more than 75% of them singletons.

This chain connects TRBV18 to TRBJ1-3, with no clear D. The sequence derives from a man aged 18 to 35 who had recovered from COVID-19. The specimen sequenced was PBMCs or T cells enriched from blood (not recorded which). CDR3: CASSPSGENSGNTIYF. For the CDR3, the DNA is TGTGCCAGCTCACCATCCGGGGAAAACTCTGGAAACACCATATATTTT.